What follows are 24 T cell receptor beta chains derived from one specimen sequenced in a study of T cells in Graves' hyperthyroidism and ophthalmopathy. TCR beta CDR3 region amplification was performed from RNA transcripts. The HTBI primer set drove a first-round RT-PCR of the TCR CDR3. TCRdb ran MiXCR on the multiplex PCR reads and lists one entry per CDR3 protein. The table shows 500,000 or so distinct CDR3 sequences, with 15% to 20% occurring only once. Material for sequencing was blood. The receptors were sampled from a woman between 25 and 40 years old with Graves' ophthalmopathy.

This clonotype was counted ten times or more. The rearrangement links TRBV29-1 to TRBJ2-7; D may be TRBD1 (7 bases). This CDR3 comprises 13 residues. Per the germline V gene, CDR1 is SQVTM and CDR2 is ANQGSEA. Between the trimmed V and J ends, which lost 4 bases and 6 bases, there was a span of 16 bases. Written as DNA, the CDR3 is TGCAGCGTTGGGGAACAGGGGCGGGGCGAGCAGTACTTC. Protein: CSVGEQGRGEQYF.

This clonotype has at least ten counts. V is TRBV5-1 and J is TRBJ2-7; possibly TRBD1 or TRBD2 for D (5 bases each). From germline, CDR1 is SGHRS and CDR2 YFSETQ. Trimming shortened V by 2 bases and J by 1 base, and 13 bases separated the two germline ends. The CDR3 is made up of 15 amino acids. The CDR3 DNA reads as TGCGCCAGCAGCTTTAGTCCAGGGACGTCCTACGAGCAGTACTTC. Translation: CASSFSPGTSYEQYF.

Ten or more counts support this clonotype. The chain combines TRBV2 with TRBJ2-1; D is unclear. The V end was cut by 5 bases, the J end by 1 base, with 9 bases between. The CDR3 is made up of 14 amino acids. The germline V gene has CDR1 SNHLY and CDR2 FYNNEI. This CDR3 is CASSSQTSYNEQFF. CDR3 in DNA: TGTGCCAGCAGTTCACAGACGTCCTACAATGAGCAGTTCTTC.

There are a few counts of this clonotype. The CDR3 loop is CASSYGLDPYNEQFF. The CDR3, as DNA: TGTGCCAGCAGTTACGGGCTAGATCCCTACAATGAGCAGTTCTTC. The chain combines TRBV6-2 or TRBV6-3 with TRBJ2-1; D unresolved. The length of the CDR3 is 15 residues. Germline loops: CDR1 MNHEY, CDR2 SVGEGT. The V end was cut by 2 bases, the J end by 2 bases, with 10 bases between.

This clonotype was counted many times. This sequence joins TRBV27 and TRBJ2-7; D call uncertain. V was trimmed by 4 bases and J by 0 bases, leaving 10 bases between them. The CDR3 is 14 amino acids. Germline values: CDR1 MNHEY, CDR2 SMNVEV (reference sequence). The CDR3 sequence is CASSSLTDSYEQYF. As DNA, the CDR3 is TGTGCCAGCAGTTCCCTGACCGACTCCTACGAGCAGTACTTC.

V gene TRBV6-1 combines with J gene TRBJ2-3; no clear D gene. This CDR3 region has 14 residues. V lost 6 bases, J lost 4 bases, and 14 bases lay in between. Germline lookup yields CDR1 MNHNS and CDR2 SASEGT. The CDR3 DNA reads TGTGCCAGCAGGGCCCACGGTCCGGCAGATACGCAGTATTTT. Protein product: CASRAHGPADTQYF.

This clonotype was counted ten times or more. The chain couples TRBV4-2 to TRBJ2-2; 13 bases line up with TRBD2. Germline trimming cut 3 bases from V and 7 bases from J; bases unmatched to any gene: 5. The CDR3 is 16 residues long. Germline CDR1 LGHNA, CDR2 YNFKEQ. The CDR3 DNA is TGTGCCAGCAGCCATGGACTAGCGGGAGAGAACGGGGAGCTGTTTTTT. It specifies CASSHGLAGENGELFF.

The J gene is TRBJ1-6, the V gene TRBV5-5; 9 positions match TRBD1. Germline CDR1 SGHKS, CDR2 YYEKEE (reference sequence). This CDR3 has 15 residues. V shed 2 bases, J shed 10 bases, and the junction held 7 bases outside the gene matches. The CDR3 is CASSFADRGRSPLHF. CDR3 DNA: TGTGCCAGCAGCTTTGCGGACAGGGGCAGGTCACCCCTCCACTTT.

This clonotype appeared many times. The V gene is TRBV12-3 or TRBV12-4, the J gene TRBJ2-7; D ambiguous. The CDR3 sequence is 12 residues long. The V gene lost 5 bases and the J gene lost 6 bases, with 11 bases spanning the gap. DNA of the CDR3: TGTGCCAGCAGTCACCAAGGGATCGAGCAGTACTTC. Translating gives CASSHQGIEQYF.

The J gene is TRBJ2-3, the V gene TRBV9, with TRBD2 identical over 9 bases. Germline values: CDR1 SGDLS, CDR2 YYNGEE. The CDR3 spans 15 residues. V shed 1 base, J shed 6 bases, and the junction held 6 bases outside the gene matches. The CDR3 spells CASSVIPSGTDTQYF. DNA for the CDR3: TGTGCCAGCAGCGTAATACCTAGCGGGACTGATACGCAGTATTTT. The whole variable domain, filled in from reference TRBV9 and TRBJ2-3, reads DSGVTQTPKHLITATGQRVTLRCSPRSGDLSVYWYQQSLDQGLQFLIQYYNGEERAKGNILERFSAQQFPDLHSELNLSSLELGDSALYFCASSVIPSGTDTQYFGPGTRLTVL.

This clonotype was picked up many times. CDR3 nucleotide sequence: TGTGCCAGCAGCTTAGATCCCCAACTAGTCGGGGTCCTCGAGACCCAGTACTTC. It codes for CASSLDPQLVGVLETQYF. This chain uses TRBV11-2 with TRBJ2-5; D perhaps matches TRBD2 (5 bases). Trimming took 0 bases from V and 5 from J, leaving 22 bases between them. Germline V gives CDR1 SGHAT, CDR2 FQNNGV. This CDR3 contains 18 residues.

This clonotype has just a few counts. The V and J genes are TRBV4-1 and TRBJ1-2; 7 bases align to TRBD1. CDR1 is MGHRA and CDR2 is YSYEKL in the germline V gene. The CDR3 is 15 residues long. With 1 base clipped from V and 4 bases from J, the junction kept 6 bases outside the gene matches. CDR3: CASSQADRVGYGYTF. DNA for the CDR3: TGCGCCAGCAGCCAAGCCGACAGGGTAGGCTATGGCTACACCTTC.

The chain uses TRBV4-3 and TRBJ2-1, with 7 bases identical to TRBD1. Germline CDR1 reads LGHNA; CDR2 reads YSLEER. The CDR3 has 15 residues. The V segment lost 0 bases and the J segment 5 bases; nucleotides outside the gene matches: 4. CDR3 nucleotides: TGCGCCAGCAGCCAAGACCCGGGACAGAACAATGAGCAGTTCTTC. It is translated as CASSQDPGQNNEQFF.

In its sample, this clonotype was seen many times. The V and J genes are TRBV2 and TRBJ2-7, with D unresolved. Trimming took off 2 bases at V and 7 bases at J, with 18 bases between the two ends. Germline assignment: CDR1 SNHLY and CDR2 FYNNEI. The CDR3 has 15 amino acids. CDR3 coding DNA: TGTGCCAGCAGTGAATCCGCGACAAAGTACGGTGAGCAGTACTTC. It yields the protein CASSESATKYGEQYF. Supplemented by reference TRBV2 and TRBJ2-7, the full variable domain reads EPEVTQTPSHQVTQMGQEVILRCVPISNHLYFYWYRQILGQKVEFLVSFYNNEISEKSEIFDDQFSVERPDGSNFTLKIRSTKLEDSAMYFCASSESATKYGEQYFGPGTRLTVT.

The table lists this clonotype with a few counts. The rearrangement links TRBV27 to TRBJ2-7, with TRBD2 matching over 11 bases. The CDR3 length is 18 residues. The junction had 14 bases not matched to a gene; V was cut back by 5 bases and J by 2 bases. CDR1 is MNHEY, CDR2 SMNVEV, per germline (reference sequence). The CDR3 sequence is CASSPLSLAGGSPYEQYF. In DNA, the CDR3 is TGTGCCAGCAGTCCCCTCAGCCTAGCGGGAGGATCCCCCTACGAGCAGTACTTC.

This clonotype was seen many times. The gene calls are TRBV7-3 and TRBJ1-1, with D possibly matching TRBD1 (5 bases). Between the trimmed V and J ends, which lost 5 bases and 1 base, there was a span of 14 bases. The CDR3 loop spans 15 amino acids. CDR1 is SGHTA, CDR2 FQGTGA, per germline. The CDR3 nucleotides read TGTGCCAGCAGCCTCCACCCGACAGAGAACACTGAAGCTTTCTTT. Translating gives CASSLHPTENTEAFF.

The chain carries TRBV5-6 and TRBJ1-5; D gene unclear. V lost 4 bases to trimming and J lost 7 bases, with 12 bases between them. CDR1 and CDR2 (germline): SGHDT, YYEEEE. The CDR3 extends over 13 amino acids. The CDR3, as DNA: TGTGCCAGCAGCCGCCAGAAGTCACAGCCCCAGCATTTT. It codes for CASSRQKSQPQHF.

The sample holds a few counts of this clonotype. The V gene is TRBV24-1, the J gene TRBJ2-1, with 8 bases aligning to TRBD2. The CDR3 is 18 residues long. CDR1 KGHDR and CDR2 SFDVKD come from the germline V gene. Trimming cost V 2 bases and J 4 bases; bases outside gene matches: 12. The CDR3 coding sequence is TGTGCCACCAGTGATTCCCCGGGGGGGCGGACTCAGTACAATGAGCAGTTCTTC. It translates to CATSDSPGGRTQYNEQFF.

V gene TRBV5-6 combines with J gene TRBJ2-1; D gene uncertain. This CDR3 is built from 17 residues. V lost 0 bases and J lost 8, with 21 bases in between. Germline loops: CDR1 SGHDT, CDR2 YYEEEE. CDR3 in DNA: TGTGCCAGCAGCTTGGGCGCAGTAACTTCCTATCGGCATGAGCAGTTCTTC. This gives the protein CASSLGAVTSYRHEQFF.

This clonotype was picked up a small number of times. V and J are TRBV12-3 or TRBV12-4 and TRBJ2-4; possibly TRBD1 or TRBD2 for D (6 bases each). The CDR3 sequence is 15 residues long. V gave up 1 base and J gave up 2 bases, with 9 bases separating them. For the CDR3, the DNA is TGTGCCAGCAGTTTAGGGGGGGACACCAAAAACATTCAGTACTTC. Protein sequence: CASSLGGDTKNIQYF.

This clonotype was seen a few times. CDR3 nucleotide sequence: TGTGCCAGTAGTGCGGACAATGTCTCTCCAGATGAGCAGTTCTTC. Translating it yields CASSADNVSPDEQFF. This chain joins TRBV19 and TRBJ2-1; the D gene is possibly TRBD1 (5 bases). The germline V gene has CDR1 LNHDA and CDR2 SQIVND (reference sequence). The CDR3 contains 15 residues. V lost 5 bases and J lost 8, with 19 bases in between.

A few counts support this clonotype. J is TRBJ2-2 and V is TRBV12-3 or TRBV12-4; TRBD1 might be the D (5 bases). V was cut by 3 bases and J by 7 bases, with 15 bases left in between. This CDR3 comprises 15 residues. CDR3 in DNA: TGTGCCAGCAGTTTCAGGACACCTCAGGGCGGGGAGCTGTTTTTT. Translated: CASSFRTPQGGELFF.

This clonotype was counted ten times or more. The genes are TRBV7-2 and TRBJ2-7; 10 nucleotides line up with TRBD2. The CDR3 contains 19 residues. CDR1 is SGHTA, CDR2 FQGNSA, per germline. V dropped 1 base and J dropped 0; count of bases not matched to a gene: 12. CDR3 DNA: TGTGCCAGCAGCTTAGGGAGGTTAGCGGGAGGTATAAGCTCCTACGAGCAGTACTTC. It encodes CASSLGRLAGGISSYEQYF.

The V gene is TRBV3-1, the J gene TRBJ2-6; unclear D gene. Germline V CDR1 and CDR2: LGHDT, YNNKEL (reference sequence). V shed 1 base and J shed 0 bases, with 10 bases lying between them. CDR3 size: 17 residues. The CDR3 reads CASSQVGGSSGANVLTF. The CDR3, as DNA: TGTGCCAGCAGCCAAGTCGGCGGAAGCTCTGGGGCCAACGTCCTGACTTTC. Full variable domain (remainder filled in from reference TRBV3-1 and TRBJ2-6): DTAVSQTPKYLVTQMGNDKSIKCEQNLGHDTMYWYKQDSKKFLKIMFSYNNKELIINETVPNRFSPKSPDKAHLNLHINSLELGDSAVYFCASSQVGGSSGANVLTFGAGSRLTVL.